Listed below are T cell receptor beta chains from one sample, sequenced in a study of control samples from healthy donors and cancer patients. Profiling relied on immunoSEQ multiplex PCR, and the TCRdb table lists in-frame clones only, not all of them. The sample lists under 85,000 clones; 94% were seen once. Sequencing was done on a sample of blood. Source of these receptors: a middle-aged woman in good health. Both conserved end residues are part of each CDR3. Each record gives: J gene, V gene, clone size, CDR3 protein. Size is omitted from some rows. Given values are once, few, many or a class for expanded clones.

J gene: TRBJ1-2; V gene: TRBV5-1; clone size: .; CDR3 protein: CASSFDRGNYGYTF
J gene: TRBJ1-2; V gene: TRBV7-2; clone size: .; CDR3 protein: CASSFAGSRGYTF
J gene: TRBJ2-6; V gene: TRBV28; clone size: .; CDR3 protein: CASRARSGANVLTF
J gene: TRBJ2-7; V gene: TRBV27; clone size: few; CDR3 protein: CASRRTGAYEQYF
J gene: TRBJ2-1; V gene: TRBV7-2; clone size: .; CDR3 protein: CASSGVSGRARDEQFF
J gene: TRBJ2-1; V gene: TRBV3-1/TRBV3-2; clone size: .; CDR3 protein: CASSQEVGGSENEQFF
J gene: TRBJ1-2; V gene: TRBV9; clone size: .; CDR3 protein: CASSPRWGVVNYGYTF
J gene: TRBJ2-5; V gene: TRBV6-2/TRBV6-3; clone size: .; CDR3 protein: CASSRQTGLRETQYF
J gene: TRBJ1-2; V gene: TRBV27; clone size: once; CDR3 protein: CASRATGGANGYTF
J gene: TRBJ2-1; V gene: TRBV6-5; clone size: .; CDR3 protein: CASSYGGNEQFF
J gene: TRBJ1-1; V gene: TRBV3-1/TRBV3-2; clone size: .; CDR3 protein: CASSIRTDYTEAFF
J gene: TRBJ2-7; V gene: TRBV7-8; clone size: once; CDR3 protein: CASSLEGVSPYEQYF
J gene: TRBJ2-1; V gene: TRBV5-1; clone size: .; CDR3 protein: CASDWTSRENNEQFF
J gene: TRBJ2-1; V gene: TRBV20-1; clone size: .; CDR3 protein: CSASYGQGVPGEQFF
J gene: TRBJ1-4; V gene: TRBV6-6; clone size: .; CDR3 protein: CASSPGRSNEKLFF
J gene: TRBJ2-6; V gene: TRBV30; clone size: .; CDR3 protein: CAWNRPGANVLTF
J gene: TRBJ2-7; V gene: TRBV11-3; clone size: .; CDR3 protein: CASSRGTGWNYEQYF
J gene: TRBJ2-2; V gene: TRBV27; clone size: once; CDR3 protein: CASSSTGYGELFF
J gene: TRBJ2-7; V gene: TRBV7-2; clone size: .; CDR3 protein: CASSFVTGGYEQYF
J gene: TRBJ2-6; V gene: TRBV27; clone size: once; CDR3 protein: CASSLWADRDKFAGANVLTF
J gene: TRBJ2-3; V gene: TRBV5-4; clone size: once; CDR3 protein: CASSPIPKLAGTTDTQYF
J gene: TRBJ1-1; V gene: TRBV12-1; clone size: .; CDR3 protein: CASSWTGGNTEAFF
J gene: TRBJ2-5; V gene: TRBV13; clone size: .; CDR3 protein: CASSLAPGRPQYF
J gene: TRBJ2-2; V gene: TRBV3-1/TRBV3-2; clone size: .; CDR3 protein: CASSRHNGGASGAGELFF
J gene: TRBJ1-2; V gene: TRBV19; clone size: .; CDR3 protein: CASLSKGTYGYTF
J gene: TRBJ2-3; V gene: TRBV9; clone size: .; CDR3 protein: CASSVGGQGADTQYF
J gene: TRBJ2-7; V gene: TRBV27; clone size: .; CDR3 protein: CASSGTGGPYEQYF
J gene: TRBJ1-5; V gene: TRBV5-4; clone size: .; CDR3 protein: CASSSGPNSNQPQHF
J gene: TRBJ1-4; V gene: TRBV30; clone size: .; CDR3 protein: CAWSVYRPPDELFF
J gene: TRBJ1-1; V gene: TRBV11-3; clone size: .; CDR3 protein: CASSLRGGNTEAFF
J gene: TRBJ2-1; V gene: TRBV24-1; clone size: .; CDR3 protein: CATSDYPQGSYNEQFF
J gene: TRBJ1-2; V gene: TRBV7-9; clone size: few; CDR3 protein: CASSSITGGNNYGYTF
J gene: TRBJ1-2; V gene: TRBV3-1/TRBV3-2; clone size: .; CDR3 protein: CASSQGPRPINYGYTF
J gene: TRBJ2-5; V gene: TRBV2; clone size: .; CDR3 protein: CASSVLAGKETQYF
J gene: TRBJ2-1; V gene: TRBV4-3; clone size: .; CDR3 protein: CASSQDQSPYNEQFF
J gene: TRBJ2-7; V gene: TRBV7-2; clone size: .; CDR3 protein: CASSLADRGYEQYF
J gene: TRBJ1-5; V gene: TRBV7-2; clone size: .; CDR3 protein: CASSHDSNSNQPQHF
J gene: TRBJ1-3; V gene: TRBV4-1; clone size: .; CDR3 protein: CASSQDRGTGNTIYF
J gene: TRBJ2-2; V gene: TRBV7-6; clone size: .; CDR3 protein: CASSLVLAGGFTGELFF
J gene: TRBJ2-5; V gene: TRBV7-9; clone size: .; CDR3 protein: CASATLEETQYF
J gene: TRBJ2-2; V gene: TRBV3-1/TRBV3-2; clone size: .; CDR3 protein: CASLSRGGELFF
J gene: TRBJ2-3; V gene: TRBV7-8; clone size: .; CDR3 protein: CASYFRGTDTQYF
J gene: TRBJ2-7; V gene: TRBV6-5; clone size: .; CDR3 protein: CASSYDRDREYEQYF
J gene: TRBJ2-7; V gene: TRBV6-2/TRBV6-3; clone size: .; CDR3 protein: CASSSGLAWEQYF
J gene: TRBJ2-7; V gene: TRBV18; clone size: .; CDR3 protein: CASSLGQAAYEQYF
J gene: TRBJ1-1; V gene: TRBV5-3; clone size: .; CDR3 protein: CARSPPPHPGQASCNTEAFF
J gene: TRBJ2-3; V gene: TRBV9; clone size: .; CDR3 protein: CASSPRLDPDTQYF
J gene: TRBJ2-7; V gene: TRBV7-9; clone size: .; CDR3 protein: CASSLRAATYEQYF
J gene: TRBJ2-3; V gene: TRBV3-1/TRBV3-2; clone size: .; CDR3 protein: CASSHGLEIADTQYF
J gene: TRBJ2-7; V gene: TRBV4-1; clone size: .; CDR3 protein: CASTQASGSYEQYF
J gene: TRBJ2-7; V gene: TRBV3-1/TRBV3-2; clone size: .; CDR3 protein: CASSANSGAYEQYF
J gene: TRBJ1-2; V gene: TRBV14; clone size: .; CDR3 protein: CASSPMPGQGFGYTF
J gene: TRBJ1-1; V gene: TRBV5-1; clone size: .; CDR3 protein: CASSLNLGDTEAFF